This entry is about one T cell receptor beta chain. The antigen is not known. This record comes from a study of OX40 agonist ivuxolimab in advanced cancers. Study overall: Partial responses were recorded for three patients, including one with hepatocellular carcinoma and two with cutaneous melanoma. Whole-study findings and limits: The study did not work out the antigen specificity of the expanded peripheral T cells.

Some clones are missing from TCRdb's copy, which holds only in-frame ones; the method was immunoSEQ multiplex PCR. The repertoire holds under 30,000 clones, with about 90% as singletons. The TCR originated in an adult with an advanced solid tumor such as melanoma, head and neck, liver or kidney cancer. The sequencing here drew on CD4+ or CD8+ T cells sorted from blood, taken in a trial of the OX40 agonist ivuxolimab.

For the CDR3, the DNA is TGTGCCAGCAGTCGGACTAGCGGGAGTTACGAGCAGTACTTC. This encodes CASSRTSGSYEQYF. V usage is TRBV4-2 and J usage is TRBJ2-7; 13 bases fit TRBD2. CDR3 length equals 14 residues. V lost 6 bases to trimming and J lost 4 bases; unmatched junction nucleotides: 3. CDR1 is LGHNA, CDR2 YNFKEQ, per germline.